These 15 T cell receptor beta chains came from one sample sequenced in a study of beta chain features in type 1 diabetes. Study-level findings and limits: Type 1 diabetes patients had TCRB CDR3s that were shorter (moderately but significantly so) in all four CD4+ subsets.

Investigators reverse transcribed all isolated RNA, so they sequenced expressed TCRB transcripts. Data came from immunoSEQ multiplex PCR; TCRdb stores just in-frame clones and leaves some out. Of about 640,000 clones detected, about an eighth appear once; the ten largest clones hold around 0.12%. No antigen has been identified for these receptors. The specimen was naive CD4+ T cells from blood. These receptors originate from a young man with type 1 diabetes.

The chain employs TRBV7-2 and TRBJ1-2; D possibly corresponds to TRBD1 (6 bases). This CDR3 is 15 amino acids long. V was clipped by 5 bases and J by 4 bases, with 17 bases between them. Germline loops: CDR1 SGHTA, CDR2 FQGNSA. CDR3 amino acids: CASSTNGGRIYGYTF. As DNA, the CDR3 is TGTGCCAGCAGCACAAATGGGGGCCGAATCTATGGCTACACCTTC.

CDR3 protein: CASTRDRYTEAFF. In nucleotides, the CDR3 is TGCGCCAGCACCCGGGACAGATACACTGAAGCTTTCTTT. The rearrangement uses TRBV4-3 and TRBJ1-1; 7 nucleotides line up with TRBD1. This CDR3 has 13 amino acids. Germline CDR1 reads LGHNA; CDR2 reads YSLEER. Germline trimming cut 7 bases from V and 3 bases from J; bases unmatched to any gene: 5.

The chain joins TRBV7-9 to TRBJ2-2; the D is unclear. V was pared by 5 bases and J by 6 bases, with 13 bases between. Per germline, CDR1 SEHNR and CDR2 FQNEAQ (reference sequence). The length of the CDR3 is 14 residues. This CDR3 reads CASSPLYLAGELFF. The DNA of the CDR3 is TGTGCCAGCAGCCCCCTGTATCTAGCCGGGGAGCTGTTTTTT.

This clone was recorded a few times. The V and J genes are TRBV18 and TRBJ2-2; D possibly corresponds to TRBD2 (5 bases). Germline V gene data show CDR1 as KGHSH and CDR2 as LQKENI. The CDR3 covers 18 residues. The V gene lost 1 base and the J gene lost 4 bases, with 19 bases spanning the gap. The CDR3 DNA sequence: TGTGCCAGCTCACCACTCGAGTCGGGGATTTGGACCACCGGGGAGCTGTTTTTT. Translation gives CASSPLESGIWTTGELFF. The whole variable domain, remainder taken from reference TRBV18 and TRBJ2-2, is NAGVMQNPRHLVRRRGQEARLRCSPMKGHSHVYWYRQLPEEGLKFMVYLQKENIIDESGMPKERFSAEFPKEGPSILRIQQVVRGDSAAYFCASSPLESGIWTTGELFFGEGSRLTVL.

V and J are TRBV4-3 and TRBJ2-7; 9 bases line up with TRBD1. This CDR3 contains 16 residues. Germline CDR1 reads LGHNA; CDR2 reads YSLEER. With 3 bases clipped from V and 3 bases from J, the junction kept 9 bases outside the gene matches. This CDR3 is CASSHRYRGQVYEQYF. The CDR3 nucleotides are TGCGCCAGCAGCCACCGATACAGGGGGCAGGTCTACGAGCAGTACTTC.

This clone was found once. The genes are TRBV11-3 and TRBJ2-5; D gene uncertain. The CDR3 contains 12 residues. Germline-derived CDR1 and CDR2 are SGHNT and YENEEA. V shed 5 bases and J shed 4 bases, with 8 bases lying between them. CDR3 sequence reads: CASSRDGETQYF. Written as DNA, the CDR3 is TGTGCCAGCAGCCGCGATGGAGAGACCCAGTACTTC.

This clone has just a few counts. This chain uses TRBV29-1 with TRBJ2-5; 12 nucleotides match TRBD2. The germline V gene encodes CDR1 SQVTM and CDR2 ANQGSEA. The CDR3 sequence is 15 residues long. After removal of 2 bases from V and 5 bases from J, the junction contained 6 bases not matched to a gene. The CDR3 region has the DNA TGCAGCGTTGAATTGCTAGCGGGGGGGCGGGAGACCCAGTACTTC. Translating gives CSVELLAGGRETQYF.

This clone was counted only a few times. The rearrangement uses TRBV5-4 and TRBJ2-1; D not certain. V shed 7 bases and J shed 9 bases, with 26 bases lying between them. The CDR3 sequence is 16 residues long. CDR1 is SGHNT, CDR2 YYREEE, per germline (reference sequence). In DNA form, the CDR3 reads TGTGCCAGCCGCGCCGTAGGGAATGGGCCTAACACTGAGCAGTTCTTC. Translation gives CASRAVGNGPNTEQFF.

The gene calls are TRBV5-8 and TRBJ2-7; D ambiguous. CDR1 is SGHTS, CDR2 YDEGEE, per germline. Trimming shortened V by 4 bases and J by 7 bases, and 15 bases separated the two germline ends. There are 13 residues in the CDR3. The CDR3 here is CASSTPVPLEQYF. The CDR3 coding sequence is TGTGCCAGCAGCACGCCAGTCCCGCTTGAGCAGTACTTC.

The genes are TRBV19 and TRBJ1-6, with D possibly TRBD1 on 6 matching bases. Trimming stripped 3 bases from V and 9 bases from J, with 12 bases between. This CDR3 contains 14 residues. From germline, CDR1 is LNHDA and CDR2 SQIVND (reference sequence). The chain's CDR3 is CASSIATGSSPLHF. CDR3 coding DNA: TGTGCCAGTAGTATCGCGACAGGATCTTCACCCCTCCACTTT.

CDR3 in amino acids: CASSSTGGWEKLFF. As DNA, the CDR3 is TGTGCCAGCAGCTCTACTGGGGGATGGGAAAAACTGTTTTTT. The rearrangement links TRBV7-9 to TRBJ1-4, with D possibly being TRBD1 (5 bases). Trimming removed 4 bases at V and 8 bases at J, with 14 bases between. The CDR3 is 14 residues long. Germline V gives CDR1 SEHNR, CDR2 FQNEAQ (reference sequence).

The CDR3 coding sequence is TGTGCCAGCAGCCCGACCCGACAGGGGGGGAATGAAAAACTGTTTTTT. Amino acids: CASSPTRQGGNEKLFF. The gene calls are TRBV7-6 and TRBJ1-4, with 9 bases aligning to TRBD1. The CDR3 has 16 residues. J was trimmed by 5 bases and V by 5 bases; bases with no gene match: 9. Germline CDR1 reads SGHVS; CDR2 reads FNYEAQ.

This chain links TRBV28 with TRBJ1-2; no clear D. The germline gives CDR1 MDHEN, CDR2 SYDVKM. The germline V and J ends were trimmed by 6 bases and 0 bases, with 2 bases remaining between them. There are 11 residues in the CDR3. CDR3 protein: CASRANYGYTF. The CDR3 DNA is TGTGCCAGCAGGGCTAACTATGGCTACACCTTC.

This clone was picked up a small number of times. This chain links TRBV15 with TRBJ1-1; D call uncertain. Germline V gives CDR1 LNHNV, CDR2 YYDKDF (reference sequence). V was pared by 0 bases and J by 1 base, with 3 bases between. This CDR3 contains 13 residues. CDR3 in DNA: TGTGCCACCAGCAGAGACAGGAACACTGAAGCTTTCTTT. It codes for CATSRDRNTEAFF.

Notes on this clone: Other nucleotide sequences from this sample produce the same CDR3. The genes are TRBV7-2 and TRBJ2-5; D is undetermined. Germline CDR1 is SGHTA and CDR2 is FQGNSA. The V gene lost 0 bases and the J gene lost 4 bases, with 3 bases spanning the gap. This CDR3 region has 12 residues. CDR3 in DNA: TGTGCCAGCAGCTTAGCCGGAGAGACCCAGTACTTC. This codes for CASSLAGETQYF.